Described below is a single T cell receptor beta chain sequence and its context. Antigen: not known. The data were obtained in a study of shared clonotypes between healthy human individuals. General study findings and limits: The study drew on few donors, limiting represented genetic and exposure-history diversity.

CDR1 is MDHEN, CDR2 SYDVKM, per germline. Germline trimming cut 4 bases from V and 7 bases from J; bases unmatched to any gene: 6. This CDR3 comprises 14 residues. Repertoires were generated with immunoSEQ multiplex PCR, while TCRdb's copy carries only in-frame clones and drops some. Among over 750,000 clones, just over 95% were seen once, and the ten largest hold under 0.25%. The naive CD8 fraction comprised CD45RO-negative cells positively selected for CCR7 and excluded terminally differentiated effector memory CD45RA+ cells. The gene calls are TRBV28 and TRBJ2-4; 8 positions match TRBD1. The TCR sequence derives from a man aged 25 to 40 in good health. Sequencing used naive CD8+ T cells sorted from blood. CDR3 bases: TGTGCCAGCAGTTCATCAGGGGGCAGCAACATTCAGTACTTC. This gives the protein CASSSSGGSNIQYF.